This TCR beta chain was sequenced for a study of beta chain features in type 1 diabetes. At the level of the study: Some 110,000,000 sorted cells were examined across all samples. General study findings and limits: VDJ junctions from type 1 diabetes patients carried fewer insertions and larger deletions. Shorter templates might be favored by PCR, and equally so in patients and in controls. There was a moderate but significant shortening of TCRB CDR3s in all four CD4+ subsets of Type 1 diabetes patients.

The authors reverse transcribed all of the isolated RNA, so sequencing captured expressed TCRB transcripts. This table comes from immunoSEQ multiplex PCR, and its TCRdb copy is limited to in-frame clones, with some not included. The table records some 150,000 clones, approximately 13% of them present only once. Sort purity for all populations was recorded as exceeding 98%. This clone was seen more than once but under ten times. Its antigen is unidentified. At one of its ends the junction is not consistent with the germline gene, which may arise from a read error. Sequenced material: central memory CD4+ T cells from blood. The sequence came from a man younger than 35 with type 1 diabetes.

Written as DNA, the CDR3 is TGTGCCAGCTCCCTTGGGACAGGCGAAAGGGTCTTC. Its protein is CASSLGTGERVF. This chain joins TRBV18 and TRBJ2-1; 8 nucleotides line up with TRBD1. Germline V gene lookup returns CDR1 KGHSH and CDR2 LQKENI. CDR3 length equals 12 residues.